This T cell receptor (beta chain) was sequenced for a study of cytomegalovirus exposure and HLA in healthy donors. CDR1 SGHRS and CDR2 YFSETQ come from the germline V gene. The CDR3 sequence is 13 residues long. V was cut by 5 bases and J by 5 bases, with 13 bases left in between. The PCR employed 60 Vbeta primers together with 13 Jbeta primers. Sequencing was performed with immunoSEQ multiplex PCR; in TCRdb, only in-frame clones are kept and a portion is missing. This sample yields about 140,000 clones, of which around 80% are seen a single time; less than 3% belongs to the top ten. This sequence joins TRBV5-1 and TRBJ2-5, with D tentatively TRBD1 (5 bases). The sample taken for sequencing was PBMCs. This receptor was taken from a female donor in good health and CMV-seronegative. The CDR3 bases are TGCGCCAGCAGTATTCAGGGTTGGGAGACCCAGTACTTC. Translation gives CASSIQGWETQYF.